This T cell receptor (beta chain) was observed in a study of cytomegalovirus exposure and HLA in healthy donors. The CDR3 runs 16 residues. V shed 4 bases and J shed 4 bases, with 17 bases lying between them. CDR1 and CDR2 from the germline V gene are SGHRS and YFSETQ. To note about this clone: Its antigen is still unknown.

Primers for the PCR totalled 60 Vbeta and 13 Jbeta. Sequencing was performed with immunoSEQ multiplex PCR; in TCRdb, only in-frame clones are kept and a portion is missing. In total, the table holds approximately 51,000 clones. Donors counted as nominally healthy when sampled, yet unrecorded immune exposures were likely. Study-wide results and limits: Beyond CMV serostatus, there was no information to go on about immune exposure. Some V segments (TRBV6-2 and TRBV6-3 among them) were excluded as indistinguishable.

This clonotype was sampled from a man aged 40-49 years in good health and CMV-seropositive. Material for sequencing was PBMCs. This chain links TRBV5-1 with TRBJ2-2; the D gene is possibly TRBD2 (5 bases). CDR3 DNA: TGCGCCAGCAGCCCGGGCCTGGGGAGTTTCACCGGGGAGCTGTTTTTT. As protein: CASSPGLGSFTGELFF.